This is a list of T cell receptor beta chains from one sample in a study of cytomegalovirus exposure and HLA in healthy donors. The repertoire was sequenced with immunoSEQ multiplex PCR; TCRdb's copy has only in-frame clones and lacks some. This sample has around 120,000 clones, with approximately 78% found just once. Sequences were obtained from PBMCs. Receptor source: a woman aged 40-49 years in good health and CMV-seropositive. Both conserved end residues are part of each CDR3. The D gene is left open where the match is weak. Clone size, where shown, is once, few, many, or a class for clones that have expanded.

CDR3 protein: CASSGLIKETQYF; CDR3 DNA: TGTGCCAGCAGTGGACTAATTAAGGAGACCCAGTACTTC; J gene: TRBJ2-5; D gene: NA; clone size: NA; V gene: TRBV2
CDR3 protein: CASSYSGEAFF; CDR3 DNA: TGTGCCAGCAGTTACAGCGGTGAAGCTTTCTTT; J gene: TRBJ1-1; D gene: NA; clone size: NA; V gene: TRBV6-5
CDR3 protein: CAISVTGGRNNEQFF; CDR3 DNA: TGTGCCATCAGTGTAACAGGGGGCAGGAACAATGAGCAGTTCTTC; J gene: TRBJ2-1; D gene: TRBD1; clone size: NA; V gene: TRBV10-3
CDR3 protein: CASSTESSYEQYF; CDR3 DNA: TGTGCCAGTAGTACAGAGAGCTCCTACGAGCAGTACTTC; J gene: TRBJ2-7; D gene: NA; clone size: NA; V gene: TRBV19
CDR3 protein: CASSDPPGLNTGELFF; CDR3 DNA: TGTGCCAGCAGTGACCCCCCGGGTCTGAACACCGGGGAGCTGTTTTTT; J gene: TRBJ2-2; D gene: NA; clone size: NA; V gene: TRBV25-1
CDR3 protein: CASSLRENEKLFF; CDR3 DNA: TGTGCCAGCAGCTTACGGGAGAATGAAAAACTGTTTTTT; J gene: TRBJ1-4; D gene: NA; clone size: NA; V gene: TRBV7-9
CDR3 protein: CASSYDREYSPLHF; CDR3 DNA: TGTGCCAGCAGTTACGACAGGGAGTATTCACCCCTCCACTTT; J gene: TRBJ1-6; D gene: TRBD1; clone size: NA; V gene: TRBV6-5
CDR3 protein: CASSVQDGGWNEQFF; CDR3 DNA: TGTGCCAGCAGCGTACAGGACGGAGGATGGAATGAGCAGTTCTTC; J gene: TRBJ2-1; D gene: NA; clone size: NA; V gene: TRBV9
CDR3 protein: CASSQDLLAGTDTQYF; CDR3 DNA: TGTGCCAGCAGCCAAGATCTCCTAGCGGGAACAGATACGCAGTATTTT; J gene: TRBJ2-3; D gene: TRBD2; clone size: NA; V gene: TRBV14
CDR3 protein: CASKAGFYEQYF; CDR3 DNA: TGTGCCAGCAAAGCAGGGTTCTACGAGCAGTACTTC; J gene: TRBJ2-7; D gene: NA; clone size: NA; V gene: TRBV2
CDR3 protein: CASSGENYGYTF; CDR3 DNA: TGTGCCAGTAGCGGGGAAAACTATGGCTACACCTTC; J gene: TRBJ1-2; D gene: NA; clone size: few; V gene: TRBV19
CDR3 protein: CATSSLTPVQGRSTGELFF; CDR3 DNA: TGTGCCACCAGCAGCCTCACCCCTGTACAGGGACGTAGCACCGGGGAGCTGTTTTTT; J gene: TRBJ2-2; D gene: NA; clone size: NA; V gene: TRBV15
CDR3 protein: CASSGAGGPRETQYF; CDR3 DNA: TGTGCCAGCAGCGGAGCGGGGGGGCCGAGAGAGACCCAGTACTTC; J gene: TRBJ2-5; D gene: TRBD2; clone size: NA; V gene: TRBV9
CDR3 protein: CASSRPTGLAGGNTGELFF; CDR3 DNA: TGTGCCAGCAGCCGCCCTACCGGACTAGCGGGGGGAAACACCGGGGAGCTGTTTTTT; J gene: TRBJ2-2; D gene: TRBD2; clone size: few; V gene: TRBV7-2
CDR3 protein: CASSQEGTGVYEQYF; CDR3 DNA: TGCGCCAGCAGCCAAGAAGGGACAGGAGTCTACGAGCAGTACTTC; J gene: TRBJ2-7; D gene: TRBD1; clone size: NA; V gene: TRBV4-3
CDR3 protein: CASSTGTLLEGYGYTF; CDR3 DNA: TGTGCCAGCAGCACCGGTACCCTCCTCGAGGGCTATGGCTACACCTTC; J gene: TRBJ1-2; D gene: NA; clone size: NA; V gene: TRBV5-6
CDR3 protein: CASSLPGSPEQYF; CDR3 DNA: TGTGCCAGCAGCTTACCGGGGAGCCCCGAGCAGTACTTC; J gene: TRBJ2-7; D gene: NA; clone size: few; V gene: TRBV7-8
CDR3 protein: CAISSGTGSFYEQYF; CDR3 DNA: TGTGCCATCAGTTCCGGGACAGGAAGCTTCTACGAGCAGTACTTC; J gene: TRBJ2-7; D gene: TRBD1; clone size: NA; V gene: TRBV10-3
CDR3 protein: CASQWAVSPGSNQPQHF; CDR3 DNA: TGTGCCTCCCAATGGGCAGTCTCACCAGGGAGCAATCAGCCCCAGCATTTT; J gene: TRBJ1-5; D gene: NA; clone size: NA; V gene: TRBV7-2
CDR3 protein: CASSDPGQGEKLFF; CDR3 DNA: TGTGCCAGCAGTGATCCAGGACAGGGTGAAAAACTGTTTTTT; J gene: TRBJ1-4; D gene: TRBD1; clone size: NA; V gene: TRBV6-1
CDR3 protein: CASSYSRVNTEAFF; CDR3 DNA: TGTGCCAGCAGTTACTCGAGGGTGAACACTGAAGCTTTCTTT; J gene: TRBJ1-1; D gene: NA; clone size: once; V gene: TRBV6-5
CDR3 protein: CASSLVGGGARNEQFF; CDR3 DNA: TGTGCCAGCAGCTTAGTAGGCGGGGGGGCTCGCAATGAGCAGTTCTTC; J gene: TRBJ2-1; D gene: TRBD2; clone size: NA; V gene: TRBV7-8
CDR3 protein: CASSLNEQGATEAFF; CDR3 DNA: TGTGCCAGCAGCTTGAACGAACAGGGGGCGACTGAAGCTTTCTTT; J gene: TRBJ1-1; D gene: TRBD1; clone size: NA; V gene: TRBV7-8
CDR3 protein: CASSLGGTGTNYGYTF; CDR3 DNA: TGTGCCAGCAGCTTGGGAGGGACAGGGACTAACTATGGCTACACCTTC; J gene: TRBJ1-2; D gene: TRBD1; clone size: NA; V gene: TRBV5-4
CDR3 protein: CASSLHRQETQYF; CDR3 DNA: TGCGCCAGCAGCTTGCACAGGCAAGAGACCCAGTACTTC; J gene: TRBJ2-5; D gene: NA; clone size: NA; V gene: TRBV5-1
CDR3 protein: CASSLETGTHYTF; CDR3 DNA: TGTGCCAGCAGCTTAGAGACAGGGACTCATTACACCTTC; J gene: TRBJ1-2; D gene: TRBD1; clone size: NA; V gene: TRBV7-6
CDR3 protein: CASRIGGNTEAFF; CDR3 DNA: TGCGCCAGCAGAATCGGGGGGAACACTGAAGCTTTCTTT; J gene: TRBJ1-1; D gene: NA; clone size: NA; V gene: TRBV5-1
CDR3 protein: CASSQDVLQGASSYNEQFF; CDR3 DNA: TGCGCCAGCAGCCAAGATGTACTTCAGGGGGCGAGCTCCTACAATGAGCAGTTCTTC; J gene: TRBJ2-1; D gene: TRBD1; clone size: NA; V gene: TRBV4-1
CDR3 protein: CASSLVSSSGELFF; CDR3 DNA: TGCGCCAGCAGCTTGGTATCGTCGTCTGGGGAGCTGTTTTTT; J gene: TRBJ2-2; D gene: NA; clone size: once; V gene: TRBV5-1
CDR3 protein: CASSPRGLTDYTF; CDR3 DNA: TGTGCCAGCAGCCCCAGGGGGCTGACCGACTACACCTTC; J gene: TRBJ1-2; D gene: TRBD1; clone size: NA; V gene: TRBV11-2
CDR3 protein: CASSFGENTEAFF; CDR3 DNA: TGTGCCAGCAGTTTCGGGGAGAACACTGAAGCTTTCTTT; J gene: TRBJ1-1; D gene: NA; clone size: NA; V gene: TRBV7-6
CDR3 protein: CASSLDRGDEQYF; CDR3 DNA: TGTGCCAGCAGCTTGGACAGGGGCGACGAGCAGTACTTC; J gene: TRBJ2-7; D gene: TRBD1; clone size: NA; V gene: TRBV7-6
CDR3 protein: CSVERQGETQYF; CDR3 DNA: TGCAGCGTGGAAAGACAGGGGGAGACCCAGTACTTC; J gene: TRBJ2-5; D gene: TRBD1; clone size: NA; V gene: TRBV29-1
CDR3 protein: CASSLQTGSTEAFF; CDR3 DNA: TGTGCCAGCAGTCTCCAAACAGGGAGCACTGAAGCTTTCTTT; J gene: TRBJ1-1; D gene: NA; clone size: NA; V gene: TRBV6-6
CDR3 protein: CASSPPGQGGHEKLFF; CDR3 DNA: TGTGCCAGCTCACCACCAGGGCAGGGTGGTCATGAAAAACTGTTTTTT; J gene: TRBJ1-4; D gene: NA; clone size: NA; V gene: TRBV18
CDR3 protein: CASSPSVRGLNTEAFF; CDR3 DNA: TGTGCCAGCAGCCCCTCCGTGCGAGGGTTGAACACTGAAGCTTTCTTT; J gene: TRBJ1-1; D gene: NA; clone size: NA; V gene: TRBV7-2
CDR3 protein: CASSGRGYDSPLHF; CDR3 DNA: TGTGCCAGCAGTGGCAGGGGTTACGACTCACCCCTCCACTTT; J gene: TRBJ1-6; D gene: NA; clone size: few; V gene: TRBV6-5
CDR3 protein: CASSLSGMIGNTIYF; CDR3 DNA: TGTGCCAGCAGCTTGTCCGGTATGATTGGAAACACCATATATTTT; J gene: TRBJ1-3; D gene: NA; clone size: few; V gene: TRBV7-2
CDR3 protein: CGSSLAAYEQYF; CDR3 DNA: TGTGGCAGCAGCCTAGCTGCTTACGAGCAGTACTTC; J gene: TRBJ2-7; D gene: NA; clone size: NA; V gene: TRBV5-4
CDR3 protein: CASSDASGGFFNEQFF; CDR3 DNA: TGCGCCAGCAGCGACGCGAGCGGGGGGTTCTTCAATGAGCAGTTCTTC; J gene: TRBJ2-1; D gene: TRBD2; clone size: once; V gene: TRBV5-1
CDR3 protein: CASSVVTEDTQYF; CDR3 DNA: TGTGCCAGCAGCGTAGTAACGGAGGATACGCAGTATTTT; J gene: TRBJ2-3; D gene: NA; clone size: NA; V gene: TRBV9
CDR3 protein: CSVGSGQGAEKLFF; CDR3 DNA: TGCAGCGTGGGTTCGGGACAGGGGGCGGAAAAACTGTTTTTT; J gene: TRBJ1-4; D gene: TRBD1; clone size: NA; V gene: TRBV29-1
CDR3 protein: CASSLVRQGGTEAFF; CDR3 DNA: TGTGCCAGCAGCTTGGTGCGGCAGGGGGGCACTGAAGCTTTCTTT; J gene: TRBJ1-1; D gene: TRBD1; clone size: NA; V gene: TRBV5-6
CDR3 protein: CASSPKNTGGGTEAFF; CDR3 DNA: TGTGCCAGCAGCCCCAAGAATACAGGGGGAGGGACTGAAGCTTTCTTT; J gene: TRBJ1-1; D gene: TRBD1; clone size: NA; V gene: TRBV5-4
CDR3 protein: CAISDLAGGHQETQYF; CDR3 DNA: TGTGCCATCAGTGATCTAGCGGGGGGTCATCAAGAGACCCAGTACTTC; J gene: TRBJ2-5; D gene: TRBD2; clone size: few; V gene: TRBV10-3
CDR3 protein: CASSLNQGGSPLHF; CDR3 DNA: TGTGCCAGCAGTTTAAACCAGGGAGGTTCACCCCTCCACTTT; J gene: TRBJ1-6; D gene: NA; clone size: NA; V gene: TRBV28
CDR3 protein: CASMQRPYEQYF; CDR3 DNA: TGTGCCAGTATGCAGAGGCCCTACGAGCAGTACTTC; J gene: TRBJ2-7; D gene: NA; clone size: NA; V gene: TRBV19
CDR3 protein: CAIRAGGAGFSYNEQFF; CDR3 DNA: TGTGCCATCAGAGCAGGGGGCGCGGGGTTTTCCTACAATGAGCAGTTCTTC; J gene: TRBJ2-1; D gene: TRBD1; clone size: NA; V gene: TRBV10-3
CDR3 protein: CASSNGGLAGSYNEQFF; CDR3 DNA: TGTGCCAGCAGCAATGGCGGGCTAGCGGGCTCCTACAATGAGCAGTTCTTC; J gene: TRBJ2-1; D gene: TRBD2; clone size: NA; V gene: TRBV7-2
CDR3 protein: CASNLWGGHGDNEQFF; CDR3 DNA: TGTGCCAGCAACCTCTGGGGGGGCCATGGGGACAATGAGCAGTTCTTC; J gene: TRBJ2-1; D gene: NA; clone size: NA; V gene: TRBV7-9
CDR3 protein: CASSQAGNLNTEAFF; CDR3 DNA: TGTGCCAGCAGCCAGGCAGGGAATCTGAACACTGAAGCTTTCTTT; J gene: TRBJ1-1; D gene: NA; clone size: NA; V gene: TRBV4-2
CDR3 protein: CASRQEAGQGVGAYQPQHF; CDR3 DNA: TGCGCCAGCAGGCAAGAAGCTGGACAGGGTGTAGGAGCATATCAGCCCCAGCATTTT; J gene: TRBJ1-5; D gene: TRBD1; clone size: few; V gene: TRBV4-1
CDR3 protein: CASSDRRETQYF; CDR3 DNA: TGCGCCAGCAGCGACAGGCGAGAGACCCAGTACTTC; J gene: TRBJ2-5; D gene: NA; clone size: NA; V gene: TRBV5-1
CDR3 protein: CASSFIAEETQYF; CDR3 DNA: TGCGCCAGCAGCTTTATAGCGGAAGAGACCCAGTACTTC; J gene: TRBJ2-5; D gene: NA; clone size: NA; V gene: TRBV5-1
CDR3 protein: CASSARDSKTQYF; CDR3 DNA: TGTGCCAGCAGCGCCCGGGACTCCAAGACCCAGTACTTC; J gene: TRBJ2-5; D gene: NA; clone size: NA; V gene: TRBV9